This T cell receptor (beta chain) comes out of a study of Tregs in tolerant kidney transplant recipients (dated by TCRdb to between 2018 and 2021). In the study overall: The study applied TCRbeta sequencing to find donor-specific regulatory T cells before combined kidney and bone marrow transplantation and then followed those same cells after transplant. Several methods of expanding Tregs specific for an allogeneic donor were compared by TCRbeta repertoire sequencing in a few healthy controls. The investigation overall reported the following: Biological reproducibility was not directly assessed, although technical replication error appeared to be minimal. The study was constrained by small patient numbers, and validation of the findings is required in larger populations and under other immunosuppression protocols. Expanding Tregs with activated donor B cells appeared to identify the most biologically relevant and donor-specific TCRbeta repertoire.

The table lists this clone with a few counts. This clone's antigen is unknown. The record has no base qualities; no much larger clone is one base away. For TCRbeta CDR3 sequencing, genomic DNA was extracted from sorted cells using the QIAGEN DNeasy Blood and Tissue Kit. High-throughput TCRbeta CDR3 sequencing was carried out commercially through immunoSEQ, with PCR amplification with bias correction and internal controls included. Per the authors' processing: A unique productive TCRbeta sequence was defined by the CDR3 nucleotide sequence when primers matched, and otherwise by the CDR3 amino acid sequence together with the Vbeta and Jbeta genes. As a correction for sorting error, sequences shared between sorted populations at a frequency ratio of 2:1 or less were discarded, and the remaining shared sequences were assigned to the higher population. A sequence counted as donor-reactive if, in CFSE-low cells, the sequence had a frequency of at least 0.01% and was expanded at least 5-fold compared with unstimulated cells. Repertoire divergence was quantified by Jensen-Shannon divergence using the top 100 TCRbeta sequences ranked by frequency. For samples with multiple sequencing runs, sorting error was corrected separately for each run before the runs were pooled. The immuneACCESS repertoire file appears here via TCRdb, limited to in-frame rearrangements. These files lack a portion of the clones; in checked studies, under half of the deficit traces to unresolved V genes, and the cause of the others is not known. V and J calls and clone size are those listed in that table; D and trimming were worked out from the DNA. The sample has under 300,000 clones on record, roughly 84% of them singletons. The top ten clones comprise less than 0.75% of the sample.

Unstimulated Tregs (CD4+CD25+CD127-), CD4+ non-Tregs (CD4+CD25-), CD4 and CD8 cells were FACS-sorted from thawed PBMCs. Healthy control blood came either as purchased buffy coats or from healthy volunteers. Healthy control blood was processed by Ficoll density gradient to PBMCs and cryopreserved; patient PBMCs were collected before and after transplant. The sequenced sample was CD4+ T cells from blood. The receptor's source is a human donor in good health.

DNA sequence: TGTGCCAGCAGCTTTAGGGGGAACACTGAAGCTTTCTTT. Translated, it reads CASSFRGNTEAFF. The chain was built from TRBV7-8 and TRBJ1-1; possibly the D gene is TRBD1, per 5 matching bases. The CDR3 has 13 amino acids, counting the end cysteine and phenylalanine. Only the CDR3 region is kept as DNA, spanning 39 bases read in frame from base 1. V drops 3 bases and J drops 1 base, leaving 6 bases in between. CDR1 and CDR2 (SGHVS, FQNEAQ) derive from the germline V gene.